Reported below is one TCR beta chain. This entry belongs to a study of blood T cell repertoires in COVID-19. About the research overall: There were acute and convalescent COVID-19 samples, and they came from the United States, Italy and Spain. PBMCs, B-cell-depleted T cells, or T cells were the source of the cDNA or gDNA that made up the material.

Study processing details: Estimated nucleated cell counts came from reference gene primer amplification. Here immunoSEQ multiplex PCR was the method, and the copy in TCRdb shows in-frame clones only, minus some. That table is the source of V, J and clone size, and D and trimming were worked out from the DNA. The profile shows over 110,000 clones, 70% to 85% of them singletons. The CDR3 has 14 amino acids. J lost 5 bases, V lost 6 bases, and 8 bases had no gene match. In germline, CDR1 is MNHEY, CDR2 SVGAGI. Sequences were obtained from peripheral blood. The sequence came from a man aged 55 to 69 with active or convalescent COVID-19. This chain links TRBV6-5 with TRBJ2-5; TRBD1 matches at 8 bases. CDR3 amino acids: CASSSGGVGETQYF. CDR3 bases: TGTGCCAGCAGCTCAGGGGGCGTGGGGGAGACCCAGTACTTC.